The rows below give T cell receptor beta chains drawn from one sample of a study of T cells after yellow fever vaccination. TCRdb used MiXCR to reprocess the 5' RACE reads, holding one entry per CDR3 protein. The sample includes 150,000 to 200,000 distinct CDR3 sequences, 11% of them seen just once. Sequencing used CD8+ T cells sorted from PBMCs, obtained 15 days after the yellow fever booster vaccination. These receptors all come from a man between 18 and 29 years old who received the YFV17D yellow fever vaccine. Each CDR3 is given with its conserved first and last residue. D genes are given only for firm matches. Where a row states a size, it is once, few, many or the class of an expanded clone; other rows omit it.

size,D,J,V,DNA,CDR3
few,NA,TRBJ1-1,TRBV9,TGTGCCAGCAGCCTTGGGGGGGGAGAAGCTTTCTTT,CASSLGGGEAFF
NA,NA,TRBJ1-1,TRBV7-9,TGTGCCAGCAGCTTAGGGTTTGTCAGGGCCACTGAAGCTTTCTTT,CASSLGFVRATEAFF
NA,NA,TRBJ2-1,TRBV7-9,TGTGCCAGCAGCAGGGGGGGGCAGCCTCGGGAGCAGTTCTTC,CASSRGGQPREQFF
NA,NA,TRBJ2-3,TRBV27,TGTGCCAGCACTGGGTCAAGGGCAGATACGCAGTATTTT,CASTGSRADTQYF
few,NA,TRBJ2-7,TRBV10-1,TGCGCCAGCAGTGGGGGAAGCAGTCCCTACGAGCAGTACTTC,CASSGGSSPYEQYF
NA,NA,TRBJ2-5,TRBV3-1,TGTGCCAGCAGCCCCCGGGGGGCGAACCCTCAAGAGACCCAGTACTTC,CASSPRGANPQETQYF
NA,NA,TRBJ2-3,TRBV1,TGCACCAGCAGCCAAGCCCACGACTTCTCCGGGGATACGCAGTATTTT,CTSSQAHDFSGDTQYF
few,NA,TRBJ1-3,TRBV7-8,TGTGCCAGCAGCTTGGTTAGGAAACCGACGGGAAACACCATATATTTT,CASSLVRKPTGNTIYF
few,TRBD1,TRBJ1-1,TRBV29-1,TGCAGCGCAAGACAGGGGGAGTCCACTGAAGCTTTCTTT,CSARQGESTEAFF
NA,NA,TRBJ1-1,TRBV29-1,TGCAGCGCTTCCTGGTCCCACACTGAAGCTTTCTTT,CSASWSHTEAFF
NA,NA,TRBJ1-5,TRBV9,TGTGCCAGTTCCGACGGGGTACATCAGCCCCAGCATTTT,CASSDGVHQPQHF
few,TRBD1,TRBJ1-5,TRBV7-9,TGTGCCAGCAGCTTAACAGGGGGATCTAGTCAGCCCCAGCATTTT,CASSLTGGSSQPQHF
NA,NA,TRBJ2-7,TRBV7-9,TGTGCCAGCAGTCCGACAGTCGCCTGGGAGCAGTACTTC,CASSPTVAWEQYF
few,TRBD1,TRBJ1-2,TRBV11-2,TGTGCCAGCAGCTCGGGGGACAGGGGGATCTATGGCTACACCTTC,CASSSGDRGIYGYTF
few,TRBD2,TRBJ2-3,TRBV4-1,TGCGCCAGCAGCCGGGGCTATGATACACTAGCGGGGGGGCCAGATACGCAGTATTTT,CASSRGYDTLAGGPDTQYF
many,NA,TRBJ2-4,TRBV11-2,TGTGCCAGCAGCGCCTGGGGCCGCAAAAACATTCAGTACTTC,CASSAWGRKNIQYF
few,NA,TRBJ2-5,TRBV9,TGTGCCAGCAACTCCCCTGGGGGTATTTACCAAGAGACCCAGTACTTC,CASNSPGGIYQETQYF
NA,NA,TRBJ1-2,TRBV28,TGTGCCAGCAGTTTTCGTGCTAACTATGGCTACACCTTC,CASSFRANYGYTF
few,NA,TRBJ1-1,TRBV7-6,TGTGCCAGCAGCCCTCGGACCGGGGAGAACACTGAAGCTTTCTTT,CASSPRTGENTEAFF
few,NA,TRBJ2-4,TRBV9,TGTGCCAGCAGCGTCCAAAAGGGACAAGTACCCCTAGCCAAAAACATTCAGTACTTC,CASSVQKGQVPLAKNIQYF
few,NA,TRBJ2-5,TRBV4-2,TGTGCCAGCAGCCAAGATCGTGAGGGACGGACGACCCAGTACTTC,CASSQDREGRTTQYF
NA,NA,TRBJ2-1,TRBV27,TGTGCCAGCAGCTACGGGACTCCCGCCATAAAGCAGTTCTTC,CASSYGTPAIKQFF
NA,NA,TRBJ1-1,TRBV28,TGTGCCAGCACCCTGGGGGGCAACACTGAAGCTTTCTTT,CASTLGGNTEAFF
NA,TRBD1,TRBJ1-5,TRBV27,TGTGCCAGCGGATCGGGACAGGTGAGGGATAGCAATCAGCCCCAGCATTTT,CASGSGQVRDSNQPQHF
NA,NA,TRBJ2-1,TRBV29-1,TGCAGCGTTGTCCCGACGGGGTCCTACAATGAGCAGTTCTTC,CSVVPTGSYNEQFF
NA,NA,TRBJ1-3,TRBV4-3,TGCGCCAGCAGCCCTAGCCTACTGAGCTCTGGAAACACCATATATTTT,CASSPSLLSSGNTIYF
NA,TRBD1,TRBJ1-5,TRBV10-2,TGCGCCAGCAGCCCGGGACAGAGGAATCAACTGCCCCAGCATTTT,CASSPGQRNQLPQHF
NA,NA,TRBJ1-5,TRBV4-2,TGTGCCAGCAGGGAGACAGTATGGGGTCAGCCCCAGCATTTT,CASRETVWGQPQHF
NA,NA,TRBJ2-7,TRBV6-5,TGTCCCAGCAGTTACTCGTTACAGTCCTACGAGCAGTACTTC,CPSSYSLQSYEQYF